This T cell receptor beta chain was recorded in a study of shared clonotypes between healthy human individuals. The study, taken as a whole, reports: The authors sampled blood alone, and tissue repertoires likely differ.

This CDR3 region has 20 residues. The ends lost 0 bases at V and 3 bases at J; junction bases unmatched: 16. Germline CDR1 is MGHRA and CDR2 is YSYEKL. Concerning this clone itself: Its antigen is not known.

Produced via immunoSEQ multiplex PCR; TCRdb's table is partial and in-frame only. The repertoire consists of more than 1,200,000 clones, with approximately 98.5% occurring once and the leading ten covering around 0.33%. The material sequenced was naive CD4+ T cells sorted from blood. Subset indicated: CD45RA+ positively selected. V usage is TRBV4-1 and J usage is TRBJ2-2; TRBD2 matches 7 bases. This receptor was obtained from a man aged 25 to 45 in good health. The CDR3 nucleotides are TGCGCCAGCAGCCAAGAAAAGGCGGCGAGCGCGGGAGTTGACACCGGGGAGCTGTTTTTT. Protein sequence: CASSQEKAASAGVDTGELFF.